The source of this TCR beta chain is a study of cytomegalovirus exposure and HLA in healthy donors. The study's findings and limits: Testing in vitro showed three CMV-associated chains specific for CMV antigens. In a later analysis, a missense DCLRE1C variant was linked to TCR beta V- and J-gene trimming. As was reported, the classifier diagnosed cytomegalovirus status with high specificity and sensitivity.

Trimming at V came to 7 bases and at J to 1 base, leaving 2 bases not matched to a gene. The CDR3 runs 14 residues. Germline values: CDR1 SNHLY, CDR2 FYNNEI. 13 Jbeta primers and 60 Vbeta primers were used for the PCR. Per the original data handling: Unique TCR beta chains numbered around 80 million in a later analysis, with around 10 million shared. Some clones are missing from TCRdb's copy, which holds only in-frame ones; the method was immunoSEQ multiplex PCR. D and trimming come from the DNA, and the V and J calls and clone size come from that table. The sample carries under 200,000 clones, 60% to 80% recorded once. This clone was seen once. No antigen is known for it.

The sample consisted of PBMCs. The chain carries TRBV2 and TRBJ1-3, with 9 positions matching TRBD1. This receptor was obtained from a man in his fifties or sixties in good health and CMV-seropositive. CDR3 nucleotide sequence: TGTGCCAGCAAACAGGGGGCATCTGGAAACACCATATATTTT. Its translation: CASKQGASGNTIYF.